Ten or more counts support the clone carrying this T cell receptor beta chain. The library was built from roughly 400 ng RNA with molecular barcoded adaptors for alpha/delta and beta/gamma chains. TCRdb independently ran MiXCR on the reads; one entry per CDR3 protein. The sample carries 40,000 to 55,000 distinct CDR3 sequences, around 19% recorded once. The sample is drawn from a study of read filtering for tumor transcriptome and immune sequencing. The TCR sequence derives from a donor aged 40 or older with multiple myeloma. Specimen: a population of CD138-negative cells sorted from bone marrow.

The CDR3 DNA is TGTGCCAGCAGCTTGGTGACTAGCGGGGAGCTGTTTTTT. It codes for CASSLVTSGELFF. This rearrangement joins TRBV11-2 to TRBJ2-2; tentative D call: TRBD2 (6 bases). Germline values: CDR1 SGHAT, CDR2 FQNNGV. CDR3 length: 13 residues. Trimming took off 3 bases at V and 7 bases at J, with 9 bases between the two ends.